This T cell receptor (beta chain) originates from a study of neurological immune-mediated disorders. Indicated time point: longitudinal time-point 1 (baseline). V shed 1 base, J shed 7 bases, and the junction held 3 bases outside the gene matches. This CDR3 spans 14 amino acids. Germline V lookup: CDR1 LGHDT, CDR2 YNNKEL (reference sequence). This clonotype occurred many times. TCRdb used MiXCR to reprocess the 5' RACE reads, holding one entry per CDR3 protein. The sample yields roughly 36,000 distinct CDR3 sequences, 3% to 3.5% seen once. The receptor comes from a woman in her sixties or seventies with multiple sclerosis. V gene TRBV3-1 combines with J gene TRBJ1-5, with 8 positions matching TRBD1. The sequenced sample was PBMCs. This CDR3 reads CASSQAGGGQPQHF. The CDR3 nucleotides are TGTGCCAGCAGCCAAGCAGGGGGCGGGCAGCCCCAGCATTTT.